These 31 T cell receptor beta chains share one sample of origin, sequenced in a study of shared clonotypes between healthy human individuals. The naive CD8 population came from CD45RO-negative cells selected for CCR7, without terminally differentiated effector memory CD45RA+ cells. TCRdb's copy holds only in-frame clones and misses some; the assay was immunoSEQ multiplex PCR. The sample carries millions of clones, approximately 95% recorded once. The sequenced material came from naive CD8+ T cells sorted from blood. Receptors were obtained from a young man in good health.

The rearrangement links TRBV7-2 to TRBJ1-2; tentative D call: TRBD1 (5 bases). V lost 2 bases to trimming and J lost 8 bases, with 21 bases between them. CDR1 SGHTA and CDR2 FQGNSA come from the germline V gene. This CDR3 comprises 16 residues. CDR3 nucleotides: TGTGCCAGCAGCTTATGGAGCGGGGCCAATCTGGCCGGCTACACCTTC. The encoded protein is CASSLWSGANLAGYTF.

This CDR3 reads CSVGVGTVEEAFF. CDR3 coding DNA: TGCAGCGTTGGGGTGGGGACAGTGGAAGAGGCTTTCTTT. The V call is TRBV29-1, the J call TRBJ1-1; 7 bases fit TRBD1. The ends lost 4 bases at V and 11 bases at J; junction bases unmatched: 13. The CDR3 runs 13 residues. Germline V gene sequence: CDR1 SQVTM, CDR2 ANQGSEA.

J is TRBJ2-7 and V is TRBV13; 7 bases agree with TRBD2. V lost 6 bases and J lost 7; bases outside the gene matches: 12. CDR3 length: 14 amino acids. Germline V CDR1 and CDR2: PRHDT, FYEKMQ (reference sequence). CDR3 residues: CASRRLDWEGEQYF. The CDR3 DNA is TGTGCCAGCAGGAGACTAGATTGGGAGGGTGAGCAGTACTTC.

The rearrangement joins TRBV5-1 to TRBJ1-6; D is undetermined. CDR1 is SGHRS and CDR2 is YFSETQ in the germline V gene. The CDR3 extends over 14 amino acids. Trimming cost V 1 base and J 8 bases, with 10 bases left between them. CDR3 in amino acids: CASSLMGWDSPLHF. CDR3 bases: TGCGCCAGCAGCTTGATGGGCTGGGATTCACCCCTCCACTTT. Combining the CDR3 with reference TRBV5-1 and TRBJ1-6 gives the whole variable domain KAGVTQTPRYLIKTRGQQVTLSCSPISGHRSVSWYQQTPGQGLQFLFEYFSETQRNKGNFPGRFSGRQFSNSRSEMNVSTLELGDSALYLCASSLMGWDSPLHFGNGTRLTVT.

V is TRBV2 and J is TRBJ2-7; tentative D call: TRBD1 (5 bases). Trimming took off 5 bases at V and 3 bases at J, with 8 bases between the two ends. This CDR3 is built from 12 residues. The germline gives CDR1 SNHLY, CDR2 FYNNEI. The CDR3 nucleotides read TGTGCCAGCAGTCCGGACAACTACGAGCAGTACTTC. It is translated as CASSPDNYEQYF.

The chain combines TRBV15 with TRBJ1-5; D unresolved. The CDR3 is 12 amino acids. Trimming removed 0 bases at V and 5 bases at J, with 2 bases between. Germline-derived CDR1 and CDR2 are LNHNV and YYDKDF (reference sequence). The CDR3 DNA is TGTGCCACCAGCAGAGAGGATCAGCCCCAGCATTTT. It codes for CATSREDQPQHF.

This chain links TRBV7-6 with TRBJ2-7, with 14 bases that match TRBD2. CDR3 length: 16 residues. Trimming at V came to 5 bases and at J to 7 bases, leaving 10 bases not matched to a gene. CDR1 and CDR2 (germline): SGHVS, FNYEAQ. CDR3 amino acids: CASSPRLAGGHIEQYF. Here the CDR3 DNA reads TGTGCCAGCAGCCCAAGACTAGCGGGAGGGCATATTGAGCAGTACTTC.

The rearrangement uses TRBV28 and TRBJ2-3; 12 bases map to TRBD2. CDR1 and CDR2 from the germline V gene are MDHEN and SYDVKM. This CDR3 is built from 15 residues. After removal of 10 bases from V and 4 bases from J, the junction contained 9 bases not matched to a gene. The CDR3 bases are TGTGCCACCTTCAAGACTAGCGGGAGCGCAGATACGCAGTATTTT. Translation: CATFKTSGSADTQYF.

The chain couples TRBV25-1 to TRBJ2-3; D gene unclear. The V and J ends lost 7 bases and 2 bases respectively, with 10 bases between them. The CDR3 covers 13 residues. The germline CDR1 and CDR2 sequences are MGHDK and SYGVNS. Here the CDR3 reads CASTTVPTDTQYF. For the CDR3, the DNA is TGTGCCAGCACGACCGTTCCCACAGATACGCAGTATTTT. Full variable domain (rest looked up from reference TRBV25-1 and TRBJ2-3): EADIYQTPRYLVIGTGKKITLECSQTMGHDKMYWYQQDPGMELHLIHYSYGVNSTEKGDLSSESTVSRIRTEHFPLTLESARPSHTSQYLCASTTVPTDTQYFGPGTRLTVL.

CDR3 DNA: TGTGCCAGCAGCTTGGATCTAGCGGGGTTGGATACGCAGTATTTT. This gives the protein CASSLDLAGLDTQYF. This chain joins TRBV5-6 and TRBJ2-3; 9 bases agree with TRBD2. This CDR3 region has 15 residues. Germline trimming cut 0 bases from V and 6 bases from J; bases unmatched to any gene: 5. Germline V gene data show CDR1 as SGHDT and CDR2 as YYEEEE.

A single count supports this clone. The chain has TRBV7-9 and TRBJ1-1; D remains ambiguous. The germline V gene has CDR1 SEHNR and CDR2 FQNEAQ (reference sequence). Trimming shortened V by 2 bases and J by 6 bases, and 7 bases separated the two germline ends. The CDR3 contains 12 residues. CDR3 coding DNA: TGTGCCAGCAGCTTAATCGGGCCTGAAGCTTTCTTT. Translated: CASSLIGPEAFF. Full variable domain (outside the CDR3, taken from reference TRBV7-9 and TRBJ1-1): DTGVSQNPRHKITKRGQNVTFRCDPISEHNRLYWYRQTLGQGPEFLTYFQNEAQLEKSRLLSDRFSAERPKGSFSTLEIQRTEQGDSAMYLCASSLIGPEAFFGQGTRLTVV.

The chain links TRBV6-5 to TRBJ2-1, with 8 bases identical to TRBD2. The CDR3 covers 14 residues. The J segment lost 8 bases and the V segment lost 0 bases, leaving 3 bases of the junction unmatched. Germline values: CDR1 MNHEY, CDR2 SVGAGI. CDR3 coding DNA: TGTGCCAGCAGTTACTCTAGCGGGGCGGATGAGCAGTTCTTC. This encodes CASSYSSGADEQFF.

The chain has TRBV5-6 and TRBJ1-1, with D unresolved. In germline, CDR1 is SGHDT, CDR2 YYEEEE. V was shortened by 3 bases and J by 13 bases, with 19 bases between the two germline ends. This CDR3 comprises 13 residues. The CDR3: CASSSTVTRRVFF. The CDR3 nucleotides read TGTGCCAGCAGCTCCACAGTGACCCGACGAGTTTTCTTT.

The J gene is TRBJ2-7, the V gene TRBV6-5; 11 bases are shared with TRBD2. This CDR3 has 16 residues. Germline CDR1 reads MNHEY; CDR2 reads SVGAGI. After removal of 0 bases from V and 1 base from J, the junction contained 2 bases not matched to a gene. For the CDR3, the DNA is TGTGCCAGCAGTTACTCGGGACTAGCGGCATCCTACGAGCAGTACTTC. Its translation: CASSYSGLAASYEQYF.

This clone has a handful of counts. The gene calls are TRBV29-1 and TRBJ2-2; D possibly corresponds to TRBD1 (5 bases). Germline V CDR1 and CDR2: SQVTM, ANQGSEA. Trimming removed 2 bases from V and 0 bases from J, with 7 bases in between. The CDR3 length is 14 residues. The CDR3: CSVEKGTNTGELFF. The DNA of the CDR3 is TGCAGCGTTGAAAAGGGGACGAACACCGGGGAGCTGTTTTTT.

V and J are TRBV10-2 and TRBJ2-2; D gene ambiguous. Trimming stripped 3 bases from V and 3 bases from J, with 5 bases between. The CDR3 spans 13 residues. CDR1 is WSHSY, CDR2 SAAADI, per germline. The CDR3 reads CASSDNDTGELFF. The CDR3 nucleotides read TGCGCCAGCAGTGACAATGACACCGGGGAGCTGTTTTTT.

This sequence joins TRBV5-6 and TRBJ2-7, with TRBD1 matching over 7 bases. CDR3 length equals 16 residues. V dropped 2 bases and J dropped 4; count of bases not matched to a gene: 12. The germline CDR1 and CDR2 sequences are SGHDT and YYEEEE. The CDR3 bases are TGTGCCAGCAGCTTAATCAGCGACAGGGCACTATACGAGCAGTACTTC. It encodes CASSLISDRALYEQYF.

The chain recombines TRBV27 with TRBJ1-5; no firm D call. The CDR3 is made up of 14 amino acids. The germline V gene has CDR1 MNHEY and CDR2 SMNVEV (reference sequence). V lost 8 bases and J 4 bases, leaving 15 bases between the germline ends. The CDR3 here is CASHPGGRNQPQHF. CDR3 DNA sequence: TGTGCCAGCCACCCCGGAGGAAGGAATCAGCCCCAGCATTTT.

V usage is TRBV6-5 and J usage is TRBJ2-2; D may correspond to TRBD1 or TRBD2 (6 bases each). The ends were cut back, 2 bases at V and 4 bases at J, with 11 bases in the middle. Germline lookup yields CDR1 MNHEY and CDR2 SVGAGI. CDR3 length: 15 amino acids. This CDR3 is CASSYVQGGTGELFF. DNA for the CDR3: TGTGCCAGCAGTTACGTACAGGGAGGCACCGGGGAGCTGTTTTTT.

This clone was seen once. V is TRBV27 and J is TRBJ2-1; D unresolved. The V and J ends lost 2 bases and 0 bases respectively, with 11 bases between them. The CDR3 totals 16 residues. Looked up from germline, CDR1 is MNHEY and CDR2 is SMNVEV (reference sequence). The CDR3 DNA sequence: TGTGCCAGCAGTTTAAACCAAGCGACCTCCTACAATGAGCAGTTCTTC. This gives the protein CASSLNQATSYNEQFF.

The rearrangement links TRBV6-1 to TRBJ2-7; no clear D. V lost 4 bases, J lost 2 bases, and 15 bases lay in between. There are 15 residues in the CDR3. The germline V gene has CDR1 MNHNS and CDR2 SASEGT. CDR3 loop: CASSVLTHGAYEQYF. Here the CDR3 DNA reads TGTGCCAGCAGTGTCCTGACCCATGGGGCCTACGAGCAGTACTTC.

Comment on this clone: Its ends do not fully match the called genes, so a read error is possible. V is TRBV19 and J is TRBJ1-4; TRBD1 aligns across 7 bases. Germline lookup yields CDR1 LNHDA and CDR2 SQIVND (reference sequence). This CDR3 has 12 residues. In DNA form, the CDR3 reads TGTGCCAGTAGTGGATCGACAGGGAATCTAGTTTTT. Translation gives CASSGSTGNLVF.

The V call is TRBV13, the J call TRBJ2-1; 9 positions match TRBD2. J was trimmed by 8 bases and V by 1 base; bases with no gene match: 15. The CDR3 has 18 residues. The V gene's germline CDR1 is PRHDT and CDR2 FYEKMQ (reference sequence). Here the CDR3 reads CASSLEGREVAGVYEQFF. Written as DNA, the CDR3 is TGTGCCAGCAGCTTAGAAGGTAGAGAGGTAGCGGGAGTCTATGAGCAGTTCTTC.

Concerning this clone itself: Other DNA sequences from this sample encode an identical CDR3 as well. This chain uses TRBV7-3 with TRBJ2-3; D is possibly TRBD1 (6 bases). Germline V gene lookup returns CDR1 SGHTA and CDR2 FQGTGA. The CDR3 totals 13 residues. V was cut by 4 bases and J by 4 bases, with 9 bases left in between. The CDR3 protein is CASSSQGPDTQYF. CDR3 nucleotide sequence: TGTGCCAGCAGCTCACAGGGTCCAGATACGCAGTATTTT.

The rearrangement links TRBV4-3 to TRBJ2-1, with D uncertain. Trimming shortened V by 4 bases and J by 8 bases, and 18 bases separated the two germline ends. The CDR3 has 15 residues. CDR1 is LGHNA, CDR2 YSLEER, per germline. The DNA of the CDR3 is TGCGCCAGCAGCCGAGGCCCTAGTGGGTTCGATGAGCAGTTCTTC. Protein sequence: CASSRGPSGFDEQFF.

The chain has TRBV4-3 and TRBJ2-7, with 9 nucleotides matching TRBD1. Germline trimming cut 3 bases from V and 2 bases from J; bases unmatched to any gene: 2. CDR3 length: 14 amino acids. Germline lookup yields CDR1 LGHNA and CDR2 YSLEER. As DNA, the CDR3 is TGCGCCAGCAGCCACGGGACAGGGACCTACGAGCAGTACTTC. Translating it yields CASSHGTGTYEQYF.

In its sample, this clone was seen once. The J gene is TRBJ2-1, the V gene TRBV6-5, with TRBD2 identical over 8 bases. Looked up from germline, CDR1 is MNHEY and CDR2 is SVGAGI. V shed 2 bases and J 6 bases; nucleotides not matched to a gene: 9. The CDR3 is 16 residues long. CDR3 protein: CASSYTGLGMGNEQFF. The CDR3 DNA follows: TGTGCCAGCAGTTACACGGGACTAGGAATGGGCAATGAGCAGTTCTTC.

The CDR3 sequence is CASSLPGTGGIYEQYF. CDR3 nucleotide sequence: TGTGCCAGCAGCCTCCCAGGGACAGGGGGAATCTACGAGCAGTACTTC. The chain is built from TRBV7-9 and TRBJ2-7; TRBD1 agrees at 11 bases. Germline trimming cut 5 bases from V and 3 bases from J; bases unmatched to any gene: 9. The CDR3 is 16 residues long. Per germline, CDR1 SEHNR and CDR2 FQNEAQ (reference sequence).

This chain joins TRBV7-9 and TRBJ2-6; D may be TRBD2 (6 bases). Germline V CDR1 and CDR2: SEHNR, FQNEAQ (reference sequence). The CDR3 contains 18 residues. V was shortened by 4 bases and J by 0 bases, with 16 bases between the two germline ends. The CDR3 loop is CASSSPEGPISGANVLTF. The DNA for the CDR3 is TGTGCCAGCAGCTCCCCGGAGGGCCCGATCTCTGGGGCCAACGTCCTGACTTTC.

Comments on this clone: The same CDR3 can be traced to other DNA sequences in this sample. The V gene is TRBV7-9, the J gene TRBJ2-2, with D uncertain. V lost 5 bases and J lost 5, with 15 bases in between. Germline V gene data show CDR1 as SEHNR and CDR2 as FQNEAQ (reference sequence). The CDR3 runs to 15 residues. The CDR3 nucleotides are TGTGCCAGCAGCCCTCCGGGCGCGGAGACCGGGGAGCTGTTTTTT. Its translation: CASSPPGAETGELFF.

On this clone itself: The same CDR3 can be traced to other DNA sequences in this sample. J is TRBJ1-1 and V is TRBV27; TRBD1 is a possible D gene (5 bases). This CDR3 has 13 residues. Per the germline V gene, CDR1 is MNHEY and CDR2 is SMNVEV (reference sequence). The V end was cut by 3 bases, the J end by 6 bases, with 11 bases between. The CDR3 sequence: CASSLGGTAEAFF. The CDR3 bases are TGTGCCAGCAGTTTGGGGGGGACCGCTGAAGCTTTCTTT.